This T cell receptor (beta chain) was documented in a study of Ad26.COV2.S vaccination and SARS-CoV-2 variants. Produced via immunoSEQ multiplex PCR; TCRdb's table is partial and in-frame only. The sample includes about 350,000 clones, about 90% of them seen just once. As concerns this clone: Its antigen is not known.

The CDR3 totals 16 residues. J was trimmed by 6 bases and V by 2 bases; bases with no gene match: 7. Germline V gene data show CDR1 as MNHEY and CDR2 as SVGEGT. General observations from the study: Higher spike-specific TCR breadth was found in vaccine recipients than in placebo recipients. Spike-specific CD8+ and CD4+ T cell responses reportedly showed substantial breadth after vaccination. The TCR-based breadth and depth measures might underestimate overall T cell responses. Vaccine and placebo recipients had similar non-spike TCR breadth.

The J gene is TRBJ2-3, the V gene TRBV6-2 or TRBV6-3; 11 nucleotides match TRBD2. The sample consisted of peripheral blood, taken after recovery from COVID-19. The clonotype comes from a human donor who had recovered from COVID-19. The CDR3 loop is CASSYGTSGQGDTQYF. The CDR3 region has the DNA TGTGCCAGCAGTTACGGGACTAGCGGCCAGGGGGATACGCAGTATTTT.